Following are 31 T cell receptor beta chains from one sample sequenced in a study of tumor-infiltrating lymphocytes in primary liver carcinoma. The input was 500 ng total RNA; TCR beta cDNA was made from it with a constant-region primer. Researchers made the TCR beta libraries by running three nested multiplex PCR rounds with slightly modified ARM-PCR. TRBV1-TRBV30 forward primers paired with a C-beta reverse primer were used in the first two PCR rounds, which ran roughly 9 cycles each. TCRdb analysed the multiplex PCR reads with MiXCR anew, one entry per CDR3 protein. The sample shows 310,000 or so distinct CDR3 sequences, around three fifths of them seen only once. For blood RNA, unsorted whole blood served as the source, and germline DNA was extracted too. The material sequenced was peripheral blood. The receptors shown here come from a man aged 40-55 years with primary liver carcinoma and hepatitis B virus infection.

The count of this clonotype is one. The chain carries TRBV6-6 and TRBJ2-1; D is uncertain. Trimming took off 7 bases at V and 3 bases at J, with 16 bases between the two ends. The CDR3 sequence is 15 residues long. Germline CDR1 MNHNY, CDR2 SVGAGI (reference sequence). The CDR3 reads CASTSPVYDYNEQFF. CDR3 sequence (DNA): TGTGCCAGCACCAGCCCCGTCTACGACTACAATGAGCAGTTCTTC.

This clonotype was counted only a few times. The chain carries TRBV6-6 and TRBJ2-1, with D uncertain. Germline assignment: CDR1 MNHNY and CDR2 SVGAGI (reference sequence). The CDR3 covers 15 residues. V was trimmed by 6 bases and J by 3 bases, leaving 15 bases between them. CDR3 loop: CASSPWWNRYNEQFF. Written as DNA, the CDR3 is TGTGCCAGCAGCCCATGGTGGAACCGCTACAATGAGCAGTTCTTC.

This clonotype showed up just once. One junction end disagrees with the germline gene, perhaps due to a read error. The chain is built from TRBV11-3 and TRBJ2-1; weak D call: TRBD2 (5 bases). This CDR3 is 17 amino acids long. The germline V gene has CDR1 SGHNT and CDR2 YENEEA. CDR3 bases: TGTACCAGCAGCTTAGGGTTCGGCGGGCTTTCCTACAATGAGCAGTTCTTC. Encoded protein: CTSSLGFGGLSYNEQFF.

V gene TRBV6-2 or TRBV6-3 combines with J gene TRBJ2-5; a possible D gene is TRBD1 (6 bases). V was clipped by 8 bases and J by 5 bases, with 21 bases between them. Looked up from germline, CDR1 is MNHEY and CDR2 is SVGEGT. This CDR3 is built from 15 residues. This chain's CDR3 is CASETPVGARETQYF. CDR3 in DNA: TGTGCCAGCGAAACCCCAGTGGGGGCAAGGGAGACCCAGTACTTC.

Details on this clonotype: Sequence at one end of the junction differs from germline and may be a read error. V gene TRBV29-1 combines with J gene TRBJ2-1; D is undetermined. Germline V gives CDR1 SQVTM, CDR2 ANQGSEA. This CDR3 has 11 amino acids. Here the CDR3 reads CSVESNYELFF. CDR3 sequence (DNA): TGCAGCGTTGAAAGCAACTATGAGCTGTTCTTC.

About this clonotype: At one end the junction does not follow the germline gene, possibly because of a read error. V and J are TRBV11-2 and TRBJ1-6; D gene unclear. Germline V lookup: CDR1 SGHAT, CDR2 FQNNGV. The CDR3 contains 17 residues. DNA of the CDR3: TGTGCCAGCAGCACCTTGACTGGGAGCTCCTATAATTCACCGCTCCACTTT. Residues: CASSTLTGSSYNSPLHF.

Concerning this clonotype itself: Because the CDR3 is missing its conserved closing phenylalanine or tryptophan, this is likely a read error. CDR3 coding DNA: TGCGCCAGCAGCCGCGCAGGGTTAGTGTACTCCTACGATGAGCAGTTCTTA. It yields the protein CASSRAGLVYSYDEQFL. This chain uses TRBV4-1 with TRBJ2-1, with D possibly matching TRBD1 (5 bases). The CDR3 runs to 17 residues. The germline CDR1 and CDR2 sequences are MGHRA and YSYEKL.

Points on this clonotype: Without the conserved terminal phenylalanine or tryptophan, this CDR3 likely stems from a read error. This chain connects TRBV6-5 to TRBJ2-3; 11 positions match TRBD2. Looked up from germline, CDR1 is MNHEY and CDR2 is SVGAGI. The CDR3 sequence is 17 residues long. Trimming cost V 3 bases and J 2 bases; bases outside gene matches: 7. The CDR3 sequence: CASSYDLAGGHTDTQYL. DNA for the CDR3: TGTGCCAGCAGTTATGATCTAGCGGGAGGACACACAGATACGCAGTATCTT.

About this clonotype itself: A read error is likely, as this CDR3 ends without the conserved phenylalanine or tryptophan. The chain has TRBV12-3 or TRBV12-4 and TRBJ2-3, with 8 positions matching TRBD2. V lost 0 bases, J lost 1 base, and 3 bases stayed unmatched. The CDR3 loop spans 16 amino acids. CDR3 DNA: TGTGCCAGCAGTTTAGCGGTTAGCGGGGGCACAGATACGCAGTATTTG. Translation gives CASSLAVSGGTDTQYL.

The gene calls are TRBV11-2 and TRBJ2-7; D gene ambiguous. V lost 7 bases to trimming and J lost 0 bases, with 10 bases between them. This CDR3 is 13 amino acids long. CDR1 SGHAT and CDR2 FQNNGV come from the germline V gene. In nucleotides, the CDR3 is TGTGCCAGCAACGGAACAGCCTCCTACGAGCAGTACTTC. Its translation is CASNGTASYEQYF.

Points on this clonotype: One base away lies a much larger clone, so this may be a sequencing read error. The chain has TRBV29-1 and TRBJ2-1; 8 bases map to TRBD2. Germline-derived CDR1 and CDR2 are SQVTM and ANQGSEA. This CDR3 spans 12 amino acids. For the CDR3, the DNA is TGCGTCTGGCGGGAGGTAAACGATGAGCAGTTCTTC. Protein: CVWREVNDEQFF.

A word on this clonotype: Only one base separates this from a far larger clonotype, so it likely reflects a read error. J is TRBJ2-3 and V is TRBV5-6, with no clear D. Germline CDR1 and CDR2: SGHDT and YYEEEE. The CDR3 is 12 residues long. CDR3 DNA sequence: TGTGACAGCACGGGCGGCACAGATACGCAGTATTTT. Translated, it gives CDSTGGTDTQYF.

Remarks on this clonotype: A read error may explain this, as a much larger clone is one base away. As DNA, the CDR3 is TGTGCCATCAGACAGGGTTTTGAGACCCAGTACTTC. Protein product: CAIRQGFETQYF. The chain combines TRBV6-2 or TRBV6-3 with TRBJ2-5; 7 nucleotides align to TRBD1. V dropped 10 bases and J dropped 5; count of bases not matched to a gene: 7. Germline V gene sequence: CDR1 MNHEY, CDR2 SVGEGT. This CDR3 is built from 12 residues.

As to this clonotype: The CDR3 carries no conserved terminal phenylalanine or tryptophan, so it likely arises from a read error. The rearrangement uses TRBV11-3 and TRBJ2-1, with D perhaps TRBD1 (6 bases). This CDR3 region has 14 residues. The germline V gene encodes CDR1 SGHNT and CDR2 YENEEA. CDR3 bases: TGTGCCAACAGCTCCACGGGGCAGGGGAATGAGCAGTTCCTC. The encoded protein is CANSSTGQGNEQFL.

The chain carries TRBV29-1 and TRBJ2-1, with 8 bases aligning to TRBD1. V shed 1 base, J shed 8 bases, and the junction held 10 bases outside the gene matches. CDR3 length equals 15 residues. The germline gives CDR1 SQVTM, CDR2 ANQGSEA. CDR3 sequence (DNA): TGCAGCGTTGAAGGCCCGGGACAGGAGTTAGATGAGCAGTTCTTC. Protein sequence: CSVEGPGQELDEQFF.

In regard to this clonotype: A much bigger clone sits one base away, suggesting this may be a read error. V and J are TRBV10-3 and TRBJ2-1; D perhaps matches TRBD2 (5 bases). This CDR3 is built from 15 residues. Germline CDR1 is ENHRY and CDR2 is SYGVKD. The germline V and J ends were trimmed by 8 bases and 7 bases, with 21 bases remaining between them. The CDR3 region is CAIHSGLGGQNEQFF. Written as DNA, the CDR3 is TGTGCCATCCATTCGGGGTTGGGCGGTCAGAATGAGCAGTTCTTC.

Details on this clonotype: A junction boundary mismatches the germline segment, possibly from a read error. This chain links TRBV25-1 with TRBJ1-5; D is undetermined. CDR1 is MGHDK, CDR2 SYGVNS, per germline. This CDR3 spans 16 amino acids. For the CDR3, the DNA is TGTGCCAGCGGTGAATCGGGATACGATAGCAATCAGCCCCAGCATTTT. It translates to CASGESGYDSNQPQHF.

As to this clonotype: The conserved phenylalanine or tryptophan is not found at the CDR3 terminus, so this likely reflects a read error. This sequence joins TRBV5-6 and TRBJ1-4; TRBD1 is a possible D gene (6 bases). V was shortened by 1 base and J by 10 bases, with 14 bases between the two germline ends. The CDR3 extends over 14 amino acids. Germline V gives CDR1 SGHDT, CDR2 YYEEEE. This CDR3 is CASSLLQGSGKLFS. The CDR3 DNA follows: TGTGCCAGCAGCTTGCTACAGGGTAGTGGAAAACTGTTTTCT.

A word on this clonotype: It may be a read error: a sequence one base away is much more abundant. The chain joins TRBV6-5 to TRBJ1-1, with TRBD1 matching 11 bases. Germline-derived CDR1 and CDR2 are MNHEY and SVGAGI. This CDR3 region has 16 residues. CDR3 amino acids: CTSSYRGQGVSTEAFF. DNA of the CDR3: TGTACCAGCAGTTACAGGGGACAGGGGGTGAGCACTGAAGCTTTCTTT.

This chain connects TRBV6-1 to TRBJ2-3; the match to TRBD2 covers 12 bases. This CDR3 is built from 16 residues. V dropped 4 bases and J dropped 3; count of bases not matched to a gene: 5. In germline, CDR1 is MNHNS, CDR2 SASEGT. DNA for the CDR3: TGTGCCAGCAGTGCACTAGCGGGAGGTGGGACAGATACGCAGTATTTT. Translating gives CASSALAGGGTDTQYF.

This clonotype was recorded only once. This chain links TRBV11-2 with TRBJ1-5; 11 nucleotides align to TRBD1. Germline-derived CDR1 and CDR2 are SGHAT and FQNNGV. Trimming removed 2 bases from V and 3 bases from J; junction bases left unmatched: 3. The CDR3 has 16 amino acids. The CDR3 region has the DNA TGTGCCAGCAGCTTAAGGACAGGGGGCTACAATCAGCCCCAGCATTTT. It codes for CASSLRTGGYNQPQHF. Complete variable domain (other parts from reference TRBV11-2 and TRBJ1-5): EAGVAQSPRYKIIEKRQSVAFWCNPISGHATLYWYQQILGQGPKLLIQFQNNGVVDDSQLPKDRFSAERLKGVDSTLKIQPAKLEDSAVYLCASSLRTGGYNQPQHFGDGTRLSIL.

Concerning this clonotype: The junction shows a germline mismatch at one end, possibly a read error. The chain recombines TRBV29-1 with TRBJ2-7, with D unresolved. Germline loops: CDR1 SQVTM, CDR2 ANQGSEA. The CDR3 totals 15 residues. CDR3 residues: CIVEDRQEFIIEQYF. For the CDR3, the DNA is TGCATCGTTGAAGATCGCCAGGAATTCATCATCGAGCAGTACTTC.

In this sample, this clonotype turned up many times. In nucleotides, the CDR3 is TGTGCCAGCAGTTCCCTTGATGAGCAGTACTTC. Its translation is CASSSLDEQYF. This sequence joins TRBV6-6 and TRBJ2-7; D ambiguous. V was shortened by 4 bases and J by 7 bases, with 8 bases between the two germline ends. CDR3 size: 11 residues. CDR1 is MNHNY, CDR2 SVGAGI, per germline (reference sequence).

A note on this clonotype: This clone may be a read error of a much larger clone one base away. The V gene is TRBV11-2, the J gene TRBJ2-1; 7 bases are shared with TRBD2. J gave up 13 bases and V 5 bases, and 14 bases lay outside the gene matches. This CDR3 has 14 amino acids. Per germline, CDR1 SGHAT and CDR2 FQNNGV. CDR3 coding DNA: TGTGCCAGCAGCCCCGGTGGGGGGGGAGAGGCCCAGTTCTTC. Amino acids: CASSPGGGGEAQFF.

About this clonotype itself: An end of the junction differs from the germline gene, which may be a read error. The chain employs TRBV16 and TRBJ2-5, with D maybe TRBD2 (6 bases). From germline, CDR1 is KGHSY and CDR2 FQNENV. CDR3 length: 13 amino acids. This CDR3 reads CASSPSQGGYRNF. CDR3 bases: TGTGCCAGCAGCCCAAGCCAAGGAGGGTACCGAAACTTC.

This clonotype showed up just a few times. This sequence joins TRBV28 and TRBJ2-3, with D uncertain. Germline CDR1 is MDHEN and CDR2 is SYDVKM. This CDR3 is 20 amino acids long. The V and J ends lost 4 bases and 2 bases respectively, with 28 bases between them. This CDR3 is CASSSLFSAGGKPYTDTQYF. The CDR3 region has the DNA TGTGCCAGCAGTTCTCTATTCTCGGCTGGCGGAAAACCTTACACAGATACGCAGTATTTT.

The chain joins TRBV6-5 to TRBJ2-1; D is perhaps TRBD1 or TRBD2 (5 bases each). CDR3 size: 15 residues. From germline, CDR1 is MNHEY and CDR2 SVGAGI. Trimming pared 6 bases from V and 3 bases from J, leaving 15 bases between. The CDR3 spells CASSRGVGLYNEQFF. The CDR3 DNA reads as TGTGCCAGCAGCCGAGGGGTGGGCCTCTACAATGAGCAGTTCTTC.

This clonotype occurred a few times. V is TRBV5-1 and J is TRBJ2-5; 14 bases are shared with TRBD2. The V and J ends lost 0 bases and 5 bases, in that order; junction bases with no gene match: 6. The germline gives CDR1 SGHRS, CDR2 YFSETQ. CDR3 length: 17 amino acids. CDR3 sequence (DNA): TGCGCCAGCAGCTTGGCCTCGACTAGCGGGAGGGATGAGACCCAGTACTTC. Its protein product is CASSLASTSGRDETQYF. The full variable domain, in which reference TRBV5-1 and TRBJ2-5 provide the parts outside the CDR3, is KAGVTQTPRYLIKTRGQQVTLSCSPISGHRSVSWYQQTPGQGLQFLFEYFSETQRNKGNFPGRFSGRQFSNSRSEMNVSTLELGDSALYLCASSLASTSGRDETQYFGPGTRLLVL.

The V gene is TRBV24-1, the J gene TRBJ2-5, with 9 bases identical to TRBD2. Trimming took 5 bases from V and 4 from J; bases not matched to a gene: 7. Germline CDR1 and CDR2: KGHDR and SFDVKD. The CDR3 runs 15 residues. Written as DNA, the CDR3 is TGTGCCACCAGTGTGGCTAGCGGGATTGTAGAGACCCAGTACTTC. It codes for CATSVASGIVETQYF.

This clonotype was seen a single time. A much larger clone differs from this one at a single base, so this may be a read error. The rearrangement joins TRBV10-2 to TRBJ2-2; 7 nucleotides line up with TRBD2. This CDR3 contains 13 residues. Germline V lookup: CDR1 WSHSY, CDR2 SAAADI. The CDR3 region is CVSSVAGVGELFF. The CDR3 nucleotides read TGCGTCAGCAGTGTTGCGGGAGTCGGGGAGCTGTTTTTT.

This chain connects TRBV11-2 to TRBJ2-3; 7 bases line up with TRBD2. Germline V gene sequence: CDR1 SGHAT, CDR2 FQNNGV. V shed 4 bases and J 2 bases; nucleotides not matched to a gene: 15. CDR3 size: 18 residues. As DNA, the CDR3 is TGTGCCAGCAGCTCACACACGAGGACTAGTAGGACCACAGATACGCAGTATTTT. Translating it yields CASSSHTRTSRTTDTQYF.